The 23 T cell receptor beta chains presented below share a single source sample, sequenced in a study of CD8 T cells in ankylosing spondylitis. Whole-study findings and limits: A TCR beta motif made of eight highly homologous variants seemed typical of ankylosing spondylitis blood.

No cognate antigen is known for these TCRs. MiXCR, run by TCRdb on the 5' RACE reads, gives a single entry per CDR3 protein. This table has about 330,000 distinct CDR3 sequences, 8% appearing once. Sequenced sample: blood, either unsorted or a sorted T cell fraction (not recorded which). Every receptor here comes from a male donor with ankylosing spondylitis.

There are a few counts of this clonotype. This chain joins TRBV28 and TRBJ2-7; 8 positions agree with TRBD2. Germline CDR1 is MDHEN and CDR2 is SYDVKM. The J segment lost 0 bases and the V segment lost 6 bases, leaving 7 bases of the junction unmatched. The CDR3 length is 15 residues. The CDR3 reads CASSRGSGNSYEQYF. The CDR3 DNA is TGTGCCAGCAGCCGGGGTAGCGGGAACTCCTACGAGCAGTACTTC.

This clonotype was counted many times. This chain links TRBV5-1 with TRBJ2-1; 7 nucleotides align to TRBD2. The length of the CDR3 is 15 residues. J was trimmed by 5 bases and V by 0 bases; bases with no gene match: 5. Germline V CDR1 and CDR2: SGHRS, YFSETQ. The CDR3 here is CASSLGLADHNEQFF. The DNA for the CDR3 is TGCGCCAGCAGCTTGGGTCTAGCGGACCACAATGAGCAGTTCTTC.

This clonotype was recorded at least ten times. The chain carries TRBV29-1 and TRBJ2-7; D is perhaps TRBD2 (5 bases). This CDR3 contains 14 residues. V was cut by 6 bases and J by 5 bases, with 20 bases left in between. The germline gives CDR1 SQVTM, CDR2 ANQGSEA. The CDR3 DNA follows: TGCAGCGTAGAGGTCGGAGGCCCTGTGGACGAGCAGTACTTC. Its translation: CSVEVGGPVDEQYF.

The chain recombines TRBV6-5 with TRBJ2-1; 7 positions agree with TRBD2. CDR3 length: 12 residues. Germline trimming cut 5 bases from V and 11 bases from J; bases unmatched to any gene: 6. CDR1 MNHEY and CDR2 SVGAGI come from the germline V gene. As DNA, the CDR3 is TGTGCCAGCAGTCGGACGGGACTAAAGCAGTTCTTC. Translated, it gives CASSRTGLKQFF.

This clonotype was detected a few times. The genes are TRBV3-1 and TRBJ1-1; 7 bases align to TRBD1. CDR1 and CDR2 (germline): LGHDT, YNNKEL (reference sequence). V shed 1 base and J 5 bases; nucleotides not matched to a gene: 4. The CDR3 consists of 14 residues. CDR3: CASSQGQGSTEAFF. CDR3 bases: TGTGCCAGCAGCCAAGGACAGGGTTCAACTGAAGCTTTCTTT.

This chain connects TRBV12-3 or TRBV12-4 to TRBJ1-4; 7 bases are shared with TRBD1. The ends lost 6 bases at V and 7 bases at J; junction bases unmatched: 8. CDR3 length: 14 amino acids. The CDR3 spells CASRRAGGGEKLFF. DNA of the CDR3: TGTGCCAGCAGGAGGGCAGGGGGAGGTGAAAAACTGTTTTTT.

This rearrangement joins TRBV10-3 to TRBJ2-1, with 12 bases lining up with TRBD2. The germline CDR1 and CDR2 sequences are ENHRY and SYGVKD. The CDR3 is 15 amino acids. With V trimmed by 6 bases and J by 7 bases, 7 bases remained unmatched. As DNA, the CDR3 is TGTGCCATCAGAAACGGACTAGCGGGATTGAATGAGCAGTTCTTC. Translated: CAIRNGLAGLNEQFF.

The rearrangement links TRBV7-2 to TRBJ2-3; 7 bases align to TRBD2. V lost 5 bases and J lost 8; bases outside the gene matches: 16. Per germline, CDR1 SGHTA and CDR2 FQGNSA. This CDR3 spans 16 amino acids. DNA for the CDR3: TGTGCCAGCAGCCGCTTACCCAGTAGACTAGCATTTACGCAGTATTTT. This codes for CASSRLPSRLAFTQYF.

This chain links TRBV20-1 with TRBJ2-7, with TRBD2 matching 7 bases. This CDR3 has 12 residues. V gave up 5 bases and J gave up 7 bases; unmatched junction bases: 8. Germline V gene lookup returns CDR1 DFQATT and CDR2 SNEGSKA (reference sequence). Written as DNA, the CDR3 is TGCAGTGCTGCAGCGGGATGGGATGAGCAGTACTTC. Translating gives CSAAAGWDEQYF.

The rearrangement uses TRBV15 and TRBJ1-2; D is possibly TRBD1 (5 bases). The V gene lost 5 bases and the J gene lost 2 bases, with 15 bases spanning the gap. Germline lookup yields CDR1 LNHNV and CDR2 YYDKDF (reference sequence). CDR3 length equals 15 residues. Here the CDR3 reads CATSDLGDGNYGYTF. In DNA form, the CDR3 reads TGTGCCACCAGCGACTTAGGGGACGGAAACTATGGCTACACCTTC.

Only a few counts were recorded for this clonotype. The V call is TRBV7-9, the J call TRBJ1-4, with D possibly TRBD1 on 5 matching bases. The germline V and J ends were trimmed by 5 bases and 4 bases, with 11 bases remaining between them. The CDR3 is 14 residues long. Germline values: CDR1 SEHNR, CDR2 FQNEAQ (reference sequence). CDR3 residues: CASSADSRNEKLFF. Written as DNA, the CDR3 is TGTGCCAGCAGCGCAGACAGCCGTAATGAAAAACTGTTTTTT.

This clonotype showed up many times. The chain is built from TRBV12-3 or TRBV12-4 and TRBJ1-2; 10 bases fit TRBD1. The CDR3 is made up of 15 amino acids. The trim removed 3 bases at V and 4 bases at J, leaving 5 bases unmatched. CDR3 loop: CASSFGQGVTYGYTF. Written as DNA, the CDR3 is TGTGCCAGCAGTTTTGGACAGGGGGTTACCTATGGCTACACCTTC.

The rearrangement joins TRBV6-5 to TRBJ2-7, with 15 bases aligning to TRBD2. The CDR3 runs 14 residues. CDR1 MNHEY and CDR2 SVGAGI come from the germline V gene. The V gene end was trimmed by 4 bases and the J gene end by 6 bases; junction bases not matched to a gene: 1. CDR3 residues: CASSWGLAGGEQYF. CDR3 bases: TGTGCCAGCAGTTGGGGACTAGCGGGAGGCGAGCAGTACTTC.

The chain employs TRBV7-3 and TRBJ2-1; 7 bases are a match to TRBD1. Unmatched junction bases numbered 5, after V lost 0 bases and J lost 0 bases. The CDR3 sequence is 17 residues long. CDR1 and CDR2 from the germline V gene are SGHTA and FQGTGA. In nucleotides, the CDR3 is TGTGCCAGCAGCTTAACAGGGGGCGTGGGCTCCTACAATGAGCAGTTCTTC. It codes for CASSLTGGVGSYNEQFF.

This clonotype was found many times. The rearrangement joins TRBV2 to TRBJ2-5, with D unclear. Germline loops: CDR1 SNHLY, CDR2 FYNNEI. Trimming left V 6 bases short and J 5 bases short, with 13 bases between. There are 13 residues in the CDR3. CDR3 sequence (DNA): TGTGCCAGCAGGGACCCCGACTGGGAGACCCAGTACTTC. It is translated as CASRDPDWETQYF.

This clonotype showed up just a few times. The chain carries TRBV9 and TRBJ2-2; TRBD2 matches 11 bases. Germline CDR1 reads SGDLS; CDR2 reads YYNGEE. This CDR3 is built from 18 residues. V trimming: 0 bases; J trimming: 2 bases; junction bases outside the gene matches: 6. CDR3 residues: CASSVETSGRLNTGELFF. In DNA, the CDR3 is TGTGCCAGCAGCGTAGAAACTAGCGGGAGATTAAACACCGGGGAGCTGTTTTTT.

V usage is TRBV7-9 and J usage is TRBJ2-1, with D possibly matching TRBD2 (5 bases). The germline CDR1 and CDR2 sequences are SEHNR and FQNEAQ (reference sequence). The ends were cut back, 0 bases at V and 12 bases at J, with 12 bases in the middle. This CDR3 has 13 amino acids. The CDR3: CASSLAPGSRQFF. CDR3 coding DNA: TGTGCCAGCAGCTTAGCGCCGGGGTCGAGGCAGTTCTTC.

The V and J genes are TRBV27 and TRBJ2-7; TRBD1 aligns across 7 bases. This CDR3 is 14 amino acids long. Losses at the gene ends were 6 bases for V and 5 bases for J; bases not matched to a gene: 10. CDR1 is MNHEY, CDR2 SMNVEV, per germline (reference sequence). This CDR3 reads CASSPGTAVNEQYF. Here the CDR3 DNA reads TGTGCCAGCAGCCCCGGGACAGCCGTGAACGAGCAGTACTTC.

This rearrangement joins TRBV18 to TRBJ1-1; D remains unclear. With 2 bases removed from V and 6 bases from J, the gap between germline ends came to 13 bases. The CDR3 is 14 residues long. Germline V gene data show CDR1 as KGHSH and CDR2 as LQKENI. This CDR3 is CASSPMAPPAEAFF. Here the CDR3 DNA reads TGTGCCAGCTCACCAATGGCCCCTCCGGCTGAAGCTTTCTTT.

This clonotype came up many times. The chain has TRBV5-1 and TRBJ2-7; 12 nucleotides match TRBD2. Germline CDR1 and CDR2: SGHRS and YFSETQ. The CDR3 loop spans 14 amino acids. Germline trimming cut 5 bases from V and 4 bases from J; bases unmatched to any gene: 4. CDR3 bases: TGCGCCAGCAGTCGGACTAGCGGGAATTACGAGCAGTACTTC. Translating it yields CASSRTSGNYEQYF.

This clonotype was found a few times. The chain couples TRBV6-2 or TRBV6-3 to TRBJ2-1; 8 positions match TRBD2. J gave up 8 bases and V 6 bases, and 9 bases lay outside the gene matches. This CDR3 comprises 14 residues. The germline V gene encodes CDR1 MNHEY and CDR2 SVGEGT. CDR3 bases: TGTGCCAGCAGCCGGAGCGGGAGCCTTTATGAGCAGTTCTTC. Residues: CASSRSGSLYEQFF.

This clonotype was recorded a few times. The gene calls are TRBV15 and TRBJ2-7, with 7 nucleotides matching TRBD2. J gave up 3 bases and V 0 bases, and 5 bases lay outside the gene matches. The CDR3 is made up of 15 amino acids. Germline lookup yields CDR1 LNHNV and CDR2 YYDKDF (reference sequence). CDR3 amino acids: CATSRDYLADYEQYF. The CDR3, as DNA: TGTGCCACCAGCAGAGATTATCTAGCGGACTACGAGCAGTACTTC.

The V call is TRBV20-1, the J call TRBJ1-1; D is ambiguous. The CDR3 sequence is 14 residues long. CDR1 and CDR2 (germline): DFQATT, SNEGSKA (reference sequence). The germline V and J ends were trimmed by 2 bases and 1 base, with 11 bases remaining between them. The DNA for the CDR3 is TGCAGTGCTAGAAGTGGGGAAGGGAACACTGAAGCTTTCTTT. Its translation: CSARSGEGNTEAFF.